This TCR beta chain came from a study of blood T cell repertoires in COVID-19. Study summary: T cells, B-cell-depleted T cells, or PBMCs provided the cDNA or gDNA that served as material.

Sequencing was performed with immunoSEQ multiplex PCR; in TCRdb, only in-frame clones are kept and a portion is missing. The repertoire has 37,000 or so clones, about nine tenths of them found once; the top ten carry roughly 6.2%. The CDR3 contains 14 residues. The sequence came from a human donor in a cohort sampled during active COVID-19. The source material was peripheral blood. The genes are TRBV21-1 and TRBJ1-5. TRBV21-1 counts as a pseudogene. The CDR3 region has the DNA TGTGCCAGCAGCAAACCGGGGGGCAATCAGCCCCAGCATTTT. Translation: CASSKPGGNQPQHF.